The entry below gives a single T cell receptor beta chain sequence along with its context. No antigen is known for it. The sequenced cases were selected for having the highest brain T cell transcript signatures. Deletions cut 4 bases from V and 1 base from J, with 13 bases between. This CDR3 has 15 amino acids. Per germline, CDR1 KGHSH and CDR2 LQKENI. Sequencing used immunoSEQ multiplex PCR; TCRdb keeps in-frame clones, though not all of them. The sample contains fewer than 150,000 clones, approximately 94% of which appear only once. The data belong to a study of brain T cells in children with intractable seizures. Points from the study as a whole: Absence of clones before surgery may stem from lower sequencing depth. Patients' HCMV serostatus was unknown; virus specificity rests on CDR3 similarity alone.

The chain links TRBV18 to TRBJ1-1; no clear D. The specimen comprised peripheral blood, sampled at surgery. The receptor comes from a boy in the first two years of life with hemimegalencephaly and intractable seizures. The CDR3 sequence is CASSHAPGANTEAFF. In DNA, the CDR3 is TGTGCCAGCTCACACGCTCCGGGCGCGAACACTGAAGCTTTCTTT.